This T cell receptor (beta chain) emerged from a study of T cells in Graves' hyperthyroidism and ophthalmopathy. RNA transcripts served as the template for amplifying TCR beta CDR3 regions. The primer set for the first-round RT-PCR of the TCR CDR3 was HTBI. TCRdb re-analysed the multiplex PCR reads in MiXCR, keeping a single row per CDR3 protein. The table lists over 450,000 distinct CDR3 sequences, approximately 14% of them singletons. Overall study findings and caveats: Most thyroid clonotypes expanded above 0.001 were also detected in blood. Researchers report that a 13 V-J model separated ophthalmopathy from stable hyperthyroidism.

This clonotype was seen many times. Its antigen is not known. This CDR3 contains 12 residues. V shed 2 bases and J shed 5 bases, with 6 bases lying between them. The J gene is TRBJ2-5, the V gene TRBV12-3 or TRBV12-4, with D unresolved. The TCR comes from a woman aged 18-29 years with Graves' hyperthyroidism. The sample taken for sequencing was blood. The CDR3: CASSLKVETQYF. CDR3 nucleotides: TGTGCCAGCAGTTTAAAAGTGGAGACCCAGTACTTC.